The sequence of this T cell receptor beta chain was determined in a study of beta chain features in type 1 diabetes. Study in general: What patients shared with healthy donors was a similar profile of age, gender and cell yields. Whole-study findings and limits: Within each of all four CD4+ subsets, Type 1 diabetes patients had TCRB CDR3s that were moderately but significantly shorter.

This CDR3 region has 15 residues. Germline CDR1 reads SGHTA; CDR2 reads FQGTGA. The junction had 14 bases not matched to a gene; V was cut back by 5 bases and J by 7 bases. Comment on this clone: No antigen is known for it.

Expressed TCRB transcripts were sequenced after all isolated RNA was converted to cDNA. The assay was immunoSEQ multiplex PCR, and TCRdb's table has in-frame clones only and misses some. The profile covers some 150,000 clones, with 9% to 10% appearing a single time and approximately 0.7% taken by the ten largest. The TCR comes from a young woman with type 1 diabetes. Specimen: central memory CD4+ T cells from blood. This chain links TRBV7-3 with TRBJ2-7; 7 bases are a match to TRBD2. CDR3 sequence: CASSPQAGRLKEQYF. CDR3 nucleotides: TGTGCCAGCAGCCCCCAAGCGGGGCGGTTAAAGGAGCAGTACTTC.